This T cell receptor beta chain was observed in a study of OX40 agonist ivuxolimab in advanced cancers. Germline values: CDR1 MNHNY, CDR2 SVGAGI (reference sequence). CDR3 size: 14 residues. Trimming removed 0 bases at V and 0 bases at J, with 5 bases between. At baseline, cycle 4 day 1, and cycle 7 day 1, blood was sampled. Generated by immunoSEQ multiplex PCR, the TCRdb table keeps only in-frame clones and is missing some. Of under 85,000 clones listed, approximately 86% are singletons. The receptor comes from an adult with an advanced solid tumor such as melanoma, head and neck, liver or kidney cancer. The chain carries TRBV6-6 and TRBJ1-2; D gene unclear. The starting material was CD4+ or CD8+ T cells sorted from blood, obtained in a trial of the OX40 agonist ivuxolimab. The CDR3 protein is CASSYSQTNYGYTF. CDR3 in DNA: TGTGCCAGCAGTTACTCACAGACTAACTATGGCTACACCTTC.